The 14 T cell receptor beta chains below come from one sample, sequenced in a study of blood T cell repertoires in COVID-19. Method: immunoSEQ multiplex PCR; TCRdb's copy keeps in-frame clones and lacks some. The sample lists more than 110,000 clones, 80% to 90% occurring once. Sequenced input: PBMCs or T cells enriched from blood (not recorded which). Source of these receptors: a man in his forties or fifties who had recovered from COVID-19.

The J gene is TRBJ2-7, the V gene TRBV9, with 12 positions matching TRBD2. CDR1 and CDR2 (germline): SGDLS, YYNGEE. Losses at the gene ends were 4 bases for V and 5 bases for J; bases not matched to a gene: 7. The length of the CDR3 is 15 residues. The CDR3 nucleotides read TGTGCCAGCAGCCCTACGACTAGCGGGAGCCACGAGCAGTACTTC. Amino acid sequence: CASSPTTSGSHEQYF.

This clone has only a few counts. The chain combines TRBV6-5 with TRBJ1-1; D might be TRBD1 (6 bases). The V end was cut by 4 bases, the J end by 8 bases, with 17 bases between. This CDR3 has 14 amino acids. CDR1 is MNHEY, CDR2 SVGAGI, per germline. CDR3 region: CASSWGRQETEAFF. CDR3 DNA sequence: TGTGCCAGCAGTTGGGGAAGACAGGAGACCGAAGCTTTCTTT.

The chain carries TRBV11-2 and TRBJ1-2; D is unclear. The length of the CDR3 is 13 residues. V dropped 1 base and J dropped 8 bases, with 11 bases sitting between them. The germline CDR1 and CDR2 sequences are SGHAT and FQNNGV. CDR3 sequence reads: CASSLALSRGYTF. Here the CDR3 DNA reads TGTGCCAGCAGCTTAGCCTTATCGCGGGGCTACACCTTC.

This clone was detected once. The rearrangement uses TRBV5-4 and TRBJ1-6, with unresolved D. Trimming removed 2 bases from V and 0 bases from J, with 15 bases in between. The CDR3 has 18 residues. The germline V gene encodes CDR1 SGHNT and CDR2 YYREEE (reference sequence). The CDR3 reads CASSLGSGRSSYNSPLHF. The CDR3 DNA sequence: TGTGCCAGCAGCTTAGGAAGCGGACGGAGCTCCTATAATTCACCCCTCCACTTT.

The chain couples TRBV5-4 to TRBJ1-4; D remains ambiguous. The CDR3 has 16 amino acids. Looked up from germline, CDR1 is SGHNT and CDR2 is YYREEE (reference sequence). Trimming stripped 4 bases from V and 0 bases from J, with 13 bases between. This CDR3 is CASSLRRGTTNEKLFF. In DNA, the CDR3 is TGTGCCAGCAGCCTCCGCCGCGGGACAACTAATGAAAAACTGTTTTTT.

This rearrangement joins TRBV7-2 to TRBJ2-3; 7 nucleotides match TRBD2. Germline CDR1 and CDR2: SGHTA and FQGNSA. This CDR3 spans 15 amino acids. V dropped 5 bases and J dropped 0; count of bases not matched to a gene: 5. CDR3 nucleotide sequence: TGTGCCAGCAGCGTGAGCGGGACTAGCACAGATACGCAGTATTTT. Amino acids: CASSVSGTSTDTQYF.

The chain is built from TRBV7-3 and TRBJ2-3; TRBD2 matches 9 bases. The V and J ends lost 5 bases and 5 bases, in that order; junction bases with no gene match: 14. The CDR3 length is 17 residues. Per germline, CDR1 SGHTA and CDR2 FQGTGA. CDR3 sequence reads: CASSQAGGGAGRDTQYF. DNA of the CDR3: TGTGCCAGCAGCCAAGCAGGCGGGGGGGCTGGGAGAGATACGCAGTATTTT.

The chain employs TRBV4-3 and TRBJ2-4; 10 nucleotides agree with TRBD2. V lost 3 bases, J lost 1 base, and 9 bases stayed unmatched. This CDR3 is built from 18 residues. Germline loops: CDR1 LGHNA, CDR2 YSLEER. CDR3: CASSQGASGGVAKNIQYF. The CDR3 bases are TGCGCCAGCAGCCAGGGGGCCAGCGGGGGGGTGGCCAAAAACATTCAGTACTTC.

This clone was seen more than once but under ten times. V is TRBV7-2 and J is TRBJ1-2; 7 nucleotides agree with TRBD1. J lost 4 bases, V lost 1 base, and 6 bases had no gene match. CDR3 length: 15 amino acids. CDR1 and CDR2 from the germline V gene are SGHTA and FQGNSA. The CDR3 nucleotides read TGTGCCAGCAGCTTAGGGGACAGAAATTCCTATGGCTACACCTTC. It yields the protein CASSLGDRNSYGYTF. The entire variable domain, with the rest obtained from reference TRBV7-2 and TRBJ1-2, is as follows: GAGVSQSPSNKVTEKGKDVELRCDPISGHTALYWYRQSLGQGLEFLIYFQGNSAPDKSGLPSDRFSAERTGGSVSTLTIQRTQQEDSAVYLCASSLGDRNSYGYTFGSGTRLTVV.

The gene calls are TRBV9 and TRBJ1-5; 10 bases fit TRBD1. The CDR3 is 20 residues long. J lost 2 bases, V lost 0 bases, and 14 bases had no gene match. Germline V CDR1 and CDR2: SGDLS, YYNGEE. The DNA for the CDR3 is TGTGCCAGCAGCGTAGGTGAAGGCGACAGGGGGCTTGGGGGCAATCAGCCCCAGCATTTT. This codes for CASSVGEGDRGLGGNQPQHF.

This clone was picked up one time. This chain connects TRBV30 to TRBJ1-5; tentatively, D is TRBD1 (6 bases). V was pared by 4 bases and J by 6 bases, with 16 bases between. The germline V gene has CDR1 GTSNPN and CDR2 SVGIG (reference sequence). The CDR3 is 14 amino acids. CDR3 amino acids: CAWTLGGAGQPQHF. The CDR3 DNA is TGTGCCTGGACCTTAGGGGGGGCGGGTCAGCCCCAGCATTTT.

V usage is TRBV5-4 and J usage is TRBJ2-7; D possibly corresponds to TRBD1 (5 bases). This CDR3 is 16 amino acids long. V was shortened by 0 bases and J by 3 bases, with 16 bases between the two germline ends. Germline loops: CDR1 SGHNT, CDR2 YYREEE (reference sequence). Here the CDR3 DNA reads TGTGCCAGCAGCTTGGGGGGTGGGGCCGAATACTACGAGCAGTACTTC. Its translation is CASSLGGGAEYYEQYF.

The J gene is TRBJ1-5, the V gene TRBV28; D may be TRBD1 (6 bases). This CDR3 comprises 15 residues. Germline V gene data show CDR1 as MDHEN and CDR2 as SYDVKM. The V and J ends lost 2 bases and 4 bases respectively, with 12 bases between them. CDR3 bases: TGTGCCAGCAGTTTACAGGACAGCTATAATCAGCCCCAGCATTTT. Translating gives CASSLQDSYNQPQHF.

The CDR3: CASGSGPGGYTF. As DNA, the CDR3 is TGTGCTAGTGGTTCAGGACCGGGGGGCTACACCTTC. The genes are TRBV12-5 and TRBJ1-2; D not certain. The germline V gene has CDR1 LGHNT and CDR2 FRNRAP. This CDR3 region has 12 residues. Trimming pared 4 bases from V and 8 bases from J, leaving 11 bases between. Full variable domain (outside the CDR3, taken from reference TRBV12-5 and TRBJ1-2): DARVTQTPRHKVTEMGQEVTMRCQPILGHNTVFWYRQTMMQGLELLAYFRNRAPLDDSGMPKDRFSAEMPDATLATLKIQPSEPRDSAVYFCASGSGPGGYTFGSGTRLTVV.